Below, 9 T cell receptor beta chains from the same sample are listed, as sequenced in a study of T cells in Graves' hyperthyroidism and ophthalmopathy. Amplification targeted TCR beta CDR3 regions from RNA transcripts. A first-round RT-PCR of the TCR CDR3 used the HTBI primer set. TCRdb itself ran the multiplex PCR reads through MiXCR, one entry per CDR3 protein. The sample lists around 440,000 distinct CDR3 sequences; 15% to 18% were seen once. The sequenced sample consisted of blood. These receptors all stem from a woman aged 18-30 years with Graves' hyperthyroidism.

This clonotype was detected a few times. This may arise from a read error, as a much more abundant clone is one base away. V and J are TRBV12-5 and TRBJ2-7; 8 bases fit TRBD1. CDR1 LGHNT and CDR2 FRNRAP come from the germline V gene. Unmatched junction bases numbered 9, after V lost 6 bases and J lost 2 bases. The CDR3 runs to 15 residues. The chain's CDR3 is CASGPRAGGAYEQYF. The CDR3 DNA is TGTGCTAGTGGCCCTCGGGCAGGGGGCGCCTACGAGCAGTACTTC.

The chain uses TRBV12-3 or TRBV12-4 and TRBJ2-6; D not resolved. The ends were cut back, 3 bases at V and 4 bases at J, with 4 bases in the middle. CDR3 length: 13 residues. The CDR3 spells CASSFGGANVLTF. The CDR3 DNA sequence: TGTGCCAGCAGTTTTGGGGGGGCCAACGTCCTGACTTTC.

This clonotype came up once. A much bigger clone sits one base away, suggesting this may be a read error. The V gene is TRBV12-3 or TRBV12-4, the J gene TRBJ2-1; a weak D match, TRBD1 (6 bases). The CDR3 has 15 residues. V was clipped by 4 bases and J by 5 bases, with 15 bases between them. The CDR3 region has the DNA TGTGCCAGCAGTTCCCCCGACAGGAAAAACAATGAGCAGTTCTTC. Translation: CASSSPDRKNNEQFF.

Remarks on this clonotype: A read error may be the cause here, since a much bigger clone is one base away. Since the CDR3 does not end with the conserved phenylalanine or tryptophan, this likely comes from a read error. The chain uses TRBV24-1 and TRBJ1-2, with D possibly matching TRBD1 (5 bases). V lost 3 bases, J lost 6 bases, and 19 bases lay in between. This CDR3 is 16 amino acids long. Germline V gives CDR1 KGHDR, CDR2 SFDVKD. Here the CDR3 reads CATSDQSRSGANGYTL. The CDR3 bases are TGTGCCACCAGTGATCAAAGCCGTTCTGGGGCGAATGGCTACACCCTC.

In this sample, this clonotype turned up a few times. The chain couples TRBV6-2 or TRBV6-3 to TRBJ2-3, with TRBD2 matching over 7 bases. The junction had 20 bases not matched to a gene; V was cut back by 6 bases and J by 8 bases. The CDR3 runs to 17 residues. The germline gives CDR1 MNHEY, CDR2 SVGEGT. As DNA, the CDR3 is TGTGCCAGCAGGTTTCCCGCTTATCGGGGGAGGGCCGCTACGCAGTATTTT. Protein sequence: CASRFPAYRGRAATQYF.

The chain uses TRBV7-8 and TRBJ1-1, with D unclear. There are 15 residues in the CDR3. Germline lookup yields CDR1 SGHVS and CDR2 FQNEAQ. V shed 5 bases and J shed 0 bases, with 13 bases lying between them. CDR3: CASSVDNSLNTEAFF. In DNA form, the CDR3 reads TGTGCCAGCAGCGTAGATAACAGCCTGAACACTGAAGCTTTCTTT.

This clonotype was picked up many times. This chain uses TRBV20-1 with TRBJ2-7, with 8 bases matching TRBD1. This CDR3 contains 14 residues. J was trimmed by 4 bases and V by 0 bases; bases with no gene match: 5. CDR1 and CDR2 (germline): DFQATT, SNEGSKA (reference sequence). CDR3 protein: CSAREQGASYEQYF. The CDR3 DNA is TGCAGTGCTAGAGAGCAGGGGGCTTCTTACGAGCAGTACTTC.

The genes are TRBV5-1 and TRBJ1-1; D uncertain. Deletions cut 1 base from V and 4 bases from J, with 8 bases between. CDR1 is SGHRS and CDR2 is YFSETQ in the germline V gene. This CDR3 region has 13 residues. CDR3 sequence reads: CASSLTASTEAFF. CDR3 nucleotides: TGCGCCAGCAGCTTGACAGCGAGCACTGAAGCTTTCTTT.

The genes are TRBV6-1 and TRBJ1-2, with D perhaps matching TRBD1 (5 bases). CDR1 and CDR2 (germline): MNHNS, SASEGT. The CDR3 consists of 13 residues. V shed 9 bases and J shed 8 bases, with 19 bases lying between them. The CDR3 DNA sequence: TGTGCCAGTACCCCTCTGGGGCGATTAGGCTACACCTTC. Its translation is CASTPLGRLGYTF.